These 14 T cell receptor beta chains were all obtained from the same sample, sequenced in a study of cytomegalovirus exposure and HLA in healthy donors. The PCR had 60 Vbeta and 13 Jbeta primers. Sequenced by immunoSEQ multiplex PCR; TCRdb stores in-frame clones only, minus some. The sample has 150,000 to 200,000 clones, roughly 81% seen once. Sequencing was done on a sample of PBMCs. The receptors stem from a girl aged 5-17 years in good health and CMV-seropositive.

V and J are TRBV5-1 and TRBJ1-1, with 9 bases matching TRBD1. V gave up 3 bases and J gave up 4 bases; unmatched junction bases: 13. Germline V gene sequence: CDR1 SGHRS, CDR2 YFSETQ. This CDR3 region has 17 residues. CDR3 residues: CASSSYPGQGGSTEAFF. In nucleotides, the CDR3 is TGCGCCAGCAGCTCGTATCCGGGACAGGGTGGTAGCACTGAAGCTTTCTTT.

J is TRBJ1-2 and V is TRBV19, with 7 bases fitting TRBD1. CDR3 length: 12 amino acids. The ends lost 8 bases at V and 4 bases at J; junction bases unmatched: 4. Germline V gene sequence: CDR1 LNHDA, CDR2 SQIVND (reference sequence). CDR3 protein: CASRQGPYGYTF. Here the CDR3 DNA reads TGTGCCAGTCGACAGGGCCCCTATGGCTACACCTTC.

In this sample, this clone turned up once. The chain links TRBV5-1 to TRBJ1-2, with D tentatively TRBD1 (6 bases). Germline loops: CDR1 SGHRS, CDR2 YFSETQ. V lost 4 bases to trimming and J lost 6 bases, with 31 bases between them. There are 19 residues in the CDR3. The CDR3 sequence: CASSPRILAFDRFGHGYTF. Written as DNA, the CDR3 is TGCGCCAGCAGCCCTCGGATTCTCGCCTTCGACAGGTTCGGACATGGCTACACCTTC.

This clone was picked up one time. The chain has TRBV4-1 and TRBJ1-1; tentatively, D is TRBD1 (6 bases). CDR3 length: 15 residues. The germline V and J ends were trimmed by 0 bases and 5 bases, with 13 bases remaining between them. Looked up from germline, CDR1 is MGHRA and CDR2 is YSYEKL. CDR3 nucleotides: TGCGCCAGCAGCCAAGATAAGGGGGAGGGGACTGAAGCTTTCTTT. Protein sequence: CASSQDKGEGTEAFF.

The chain joins TRBV29-1 to TRBJ1-1, with D possibly matching TRBD1 (5 bases). The CDR3 consists of 13 residues. The ends were cut back, 3 bases at V and 5 bases at J, with 13 bases in the middle. CDR1 and CDR2 (germline): SQVTM, ANQGSEA. The DNA for the CDR3 is TGCAGCGTTGATAATGGGGGGGGAACTGAAGCTTTCTTT. This translates into CSVDNGGGTEAFF. Supplemented by reference TRBV29-1 and TRBJ1-1, the full variable domain reads SAVISQKPSRDICQRGTSLTIQCQVDSQVTMMFWYRQQPGQSLTLIATANQGSEATYESGFVIDKFPISRPNLTFSTLTVSNMSPEDSSIYLCSVDNGGGTEAFFGQGTRLTVV.

This clone was seen a few times. CDR3 region: CASMGGVSNYGYTF. The CDR3, as DNA: TGTGCCAGCATGGGAGGCGTGTCGAACTATGGCTACACCTTC. V usage is TRBV2 and J usage is TRBJ1-2; D is uncertain. This CDR3 is built from 14 residues. From germline, CDR1 is SNHLY and CDR2 FYNNEI. V was trimmed by 7 bases and J by 2 bases, leaving 14 bases between them.

This clone was seen only once. The chain couples TRBV14 to TRBJ1-1, with D unclear. The V end was cut by 7 bases, the J end by 3 bases, with 15 bases between. The CDR3 is 14 amino acids. Per germline, CDR1 SGHDN and CDR2 FVKESK. The CDR3: CASTSSNLDTEAFF. In DNA, the CDR3 is TGTGCCAGCACCTCTTCGAATCTAGACACTGAAGCTTTCTTT.

This clone showed up just once. This CDR3 reads CASSIVATGLEYGYTF. The CDR3 DNA reads as TGTGCCAGTAGTATAGTGGCGACAGGTCTGGAGTATGGCTACACCTTC. This chain uses TRBV19 with TRBJ1-2; maybe TRBD1 (6 bases). CDR3 size: 16 residues. The V gene lost 1 base and the J gene lost 5 bases, with 17 bases spanning the gap. CDR1 and CDR2 (germline): LNHDA, SQIVND (reference sequence).

The DNA of the CDR3 is TGTGCCAGCAGTGGAGGCGGGAACTATGGCTACACCTTC. Amino acid sequence: CASSGGGNYGYTF. V usage is TRBV25-1 and J usage is TRBJ1-2; no firm D call. The V end was cut by 4 bases, the J end by 2 bases, with 8 bases between. Germline loops: CDR1 MGHDK, CDR2 SYGVNS. The CDR3 is made up of 13 amino acids.

The chain carries TRBV5-1 and TRBJ1-1; D unresolved. This CDR3 is built from 15 residues. V was pared by 4 bases and J by 5 bases, with 18 bases between. CDR1 SGHRS and CDR2 YFSETQ come from the germline V gene. CDR3 residues: CASSGTGLEGTEAFF. CDR3 DNA sequence: TGCGCCAGCAGCGGTACCGGGCTAGAGGGTACTGAAGCTTTCTTT.

This chain joins TRBV15 and TRBJ1-5; maybe TRBD1 (5 bases). The CDR3 has 17 residues. The germline V and J ends were trimmed by 5 bases and 4 bases, with 21 bases remaining between them. Germline V CDR1 and CDR2: LNHNV, YYDKDF (reference sequence). DNA for the CDR3: TGTGCCACCAGCGGCCCTGGGGGGTTCTTCCGAAATCAGCCCCAGCATTTT. Encoded protein: CATSGPGGFFRNQPQHF.

The CDR3 DNA sequence: TGTGCCAGCAGCCCCTTGGACAGTAATCAGCCCCAGCATTTT. Translated, it gives CASSPLDSNQPQHF. The chain couples TRBV9 to TRBJ1-5; D possibly corresponds to TRBD1 (6 bases). V lost 4 bases and J lost 4, with 12 bases in between. The CDR3 has 14 residues. Germline loops: CDR1 SGDLS, CDR2 YYNGEE.

The gene calls are TRBV7-6 and TRBJ1-1; a weak D match, TRBD1 (5 bases). The CDR3 consists of 14 residues. Per the germline V gene, CDR1 is SGHVS and CDR2 is FNYEAQ. V was shortened by 3 bases and J by 2 bases, with 10 bases between the two germline ends. The CDR3 sequence: CASSFLTENTEAFF. CDR3 coding DNA: TGTGCCAGCAGCTTCCTGACAGAAAACACTGAAGCTTTCTTT.

The chain links TRBV7-9 to TRBJ1-3; D remains unclear. The CDR3 sequence is 16 residues long. Germline CDR1 reads SEHNR; CDR2 reads FQNEAQ (reference sequence). Trimming cost V 3 bases and J 2 bases, with 14 bases left between them. The CDR3 nucleotides are TGTGCCAGCAGCTTCTGGAGGGTGTGGGCTGGAAACACCATATATTTT. It is translated as CASSFWRVWAGNTIYF.